This T cell receptor beta chain appears in the sequencing data of a study of blood T cell repertoires in COVID-19. Study-wide context: COVID-19 samples collected from the United States, Italy and Spain covered acute and convalescent phases. Sources were T cells, B-cell-depleted T cells, or PBMCs; the material itself was cDNA or gDNA.

CDR3 size: 13 residues. The V end lost 4 bases, the J end lost 4 bases, and 10 bases lay between the germline ends. In germline, CDR1 is SGHNT, CDR2 YYREEE (reference sequence). In the original analysis: How many nucleated cells were present was estimated from reference gene primer amplification. Clones were sequenced by immunoSEQ multiplex PCR, and TCRdb holds only the in-frame ones, with some missing. That table supplies the V and J calls and clone size; D and trimming were determined from the DNA. The sample has around 11,000 clones, 70% to 90% seen once. This TCR came from a young man with active or convalescent COVID-19. Sequenced input: peripheral blood. This sequence joins TRBV5-4 and TRBJ2-3, with a tentative D call TRBD2 (5 bases). CDR3 bases: TGTGCCAGCAGCCCGGGGTGGTCAGATACGCAGTATTTT. It encodes CASSPGWSDTQYF.